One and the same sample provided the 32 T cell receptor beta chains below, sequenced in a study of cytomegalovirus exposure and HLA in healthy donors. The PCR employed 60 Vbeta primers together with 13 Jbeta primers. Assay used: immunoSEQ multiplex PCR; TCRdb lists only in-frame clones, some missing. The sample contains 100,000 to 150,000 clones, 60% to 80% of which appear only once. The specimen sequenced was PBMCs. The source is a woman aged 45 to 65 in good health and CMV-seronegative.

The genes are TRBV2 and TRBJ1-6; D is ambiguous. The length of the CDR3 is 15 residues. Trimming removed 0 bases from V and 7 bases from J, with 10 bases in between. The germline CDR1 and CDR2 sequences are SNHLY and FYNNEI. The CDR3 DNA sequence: TGTGCCAGCAGTGAAGCGCTTCTTGAGAATTCACCCCTCCACTTT. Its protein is CASSEALLENSPLHF.

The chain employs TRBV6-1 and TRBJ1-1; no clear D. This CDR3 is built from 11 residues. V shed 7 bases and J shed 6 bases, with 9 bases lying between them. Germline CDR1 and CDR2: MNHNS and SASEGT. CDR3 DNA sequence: TGTGCCAGCACCGGTCGGGCTGAAGCTTTCTTT. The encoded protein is CASTGRAEAFF.

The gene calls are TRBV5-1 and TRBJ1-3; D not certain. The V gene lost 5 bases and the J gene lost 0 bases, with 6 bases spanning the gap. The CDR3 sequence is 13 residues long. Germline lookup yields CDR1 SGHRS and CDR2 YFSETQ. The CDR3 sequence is CASSIDSGNTIYF. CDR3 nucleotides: TGCGCCAGCAGTATAGACTCTGGAAACACCATATATTTT.

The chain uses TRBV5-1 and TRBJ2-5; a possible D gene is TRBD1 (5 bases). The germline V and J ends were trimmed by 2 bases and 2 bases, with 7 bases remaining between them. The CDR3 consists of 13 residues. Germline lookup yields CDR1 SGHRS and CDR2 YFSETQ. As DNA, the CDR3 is TGCGCCAGCAGCTTTGACAGTCAAGAGACCCAGTACTTC. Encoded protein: CASSFDSQETQYF.

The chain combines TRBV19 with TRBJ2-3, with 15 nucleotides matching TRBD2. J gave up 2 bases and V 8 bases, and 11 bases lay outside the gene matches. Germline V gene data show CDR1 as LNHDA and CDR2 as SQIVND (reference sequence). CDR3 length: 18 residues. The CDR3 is CASGEGLAGGSNTDTQYF. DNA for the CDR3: TGTGCCAGTGGGGAGGGACTAGCGGGAGGCTCTAACACAGATACGCAGTATTTT.

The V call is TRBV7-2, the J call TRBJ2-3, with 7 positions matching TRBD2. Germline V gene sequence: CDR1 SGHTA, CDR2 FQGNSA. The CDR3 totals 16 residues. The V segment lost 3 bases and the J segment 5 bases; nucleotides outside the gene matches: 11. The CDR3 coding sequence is TGTGCCAGCAGCTTCATCGTGGGAGGGCCTAGAGATACGCAGTATTTT. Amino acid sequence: CASSFIVGGPRDTQYF.

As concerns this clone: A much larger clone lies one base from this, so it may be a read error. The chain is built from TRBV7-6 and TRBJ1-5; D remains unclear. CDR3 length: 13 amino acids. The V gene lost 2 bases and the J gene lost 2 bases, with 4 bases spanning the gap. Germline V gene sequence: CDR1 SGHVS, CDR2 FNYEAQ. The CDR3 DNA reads TGTGCCAGCAGCTTACAGGGCAATCAGCCCCAGCATTTT. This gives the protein CASSLQGNQPQHF.

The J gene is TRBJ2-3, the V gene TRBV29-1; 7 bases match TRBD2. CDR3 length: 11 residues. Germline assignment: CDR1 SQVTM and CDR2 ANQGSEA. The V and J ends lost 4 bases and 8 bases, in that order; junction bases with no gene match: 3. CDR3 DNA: TGCAGCGTTGCGGGGGAGGGTACGCAGTATTTT. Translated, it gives CSVAGEGTQYF.

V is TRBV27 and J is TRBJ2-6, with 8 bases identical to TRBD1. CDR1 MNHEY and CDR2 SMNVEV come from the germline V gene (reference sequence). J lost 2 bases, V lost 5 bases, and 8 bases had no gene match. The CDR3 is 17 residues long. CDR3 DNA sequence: TGTGCCAGCAGTGATAGGCAGGGGGCGGCTGGGGCCAACGTCCTGACTTTC. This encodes CASSDRQGAAGANVLTF.

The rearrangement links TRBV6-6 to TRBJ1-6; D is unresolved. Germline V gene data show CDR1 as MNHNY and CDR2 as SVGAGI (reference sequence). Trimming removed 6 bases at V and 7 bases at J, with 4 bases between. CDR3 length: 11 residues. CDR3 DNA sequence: TGTGCCAGCAGACAGAATTCACCCCTCCACTTT. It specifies CASRQNSPLHF.

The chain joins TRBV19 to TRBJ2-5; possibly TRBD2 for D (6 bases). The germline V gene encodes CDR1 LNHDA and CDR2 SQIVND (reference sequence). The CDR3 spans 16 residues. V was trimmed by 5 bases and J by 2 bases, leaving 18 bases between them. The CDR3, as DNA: TGTGCCAGTAGTCGGCCTCCCGGGACTGGGCAAGAGACCCAGTACTTC. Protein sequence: CASSRPPGTGQETQYF.

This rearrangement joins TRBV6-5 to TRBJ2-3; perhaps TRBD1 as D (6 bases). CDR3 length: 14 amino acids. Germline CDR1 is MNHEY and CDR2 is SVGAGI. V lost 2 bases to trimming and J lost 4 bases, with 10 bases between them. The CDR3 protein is CASSYGGRSDTQYF. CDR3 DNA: TGTGCCAGCAGTTACGGGGGCCGGTCAGATACGCAGTATTTT.

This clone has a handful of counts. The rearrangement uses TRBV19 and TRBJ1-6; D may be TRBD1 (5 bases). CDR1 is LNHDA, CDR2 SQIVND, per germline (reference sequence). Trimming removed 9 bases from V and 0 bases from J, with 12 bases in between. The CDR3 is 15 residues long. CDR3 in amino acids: CASREMGSYNSPLHF. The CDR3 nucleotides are TGTGCCAGCAGGGAAATGGGCTCCTATAATTCACCCCTCCACTTT.

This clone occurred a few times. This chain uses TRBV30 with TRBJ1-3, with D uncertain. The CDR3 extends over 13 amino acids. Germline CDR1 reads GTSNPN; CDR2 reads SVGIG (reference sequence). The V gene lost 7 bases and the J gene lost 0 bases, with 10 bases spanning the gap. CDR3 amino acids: CASSRLSGNTIYF. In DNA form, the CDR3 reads TGTGCCTCTAGTCGACTCTCTGGAAACACCATATATTTT. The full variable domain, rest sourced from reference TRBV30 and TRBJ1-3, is SQTIHQWPATLVQPVGSPLSLECTVEGTSNPNLYWYRQAAGRGLQLLFYSVGIGQISSEVPQNLSASRPQDRQFILSSKKLLLSDSGFYLCASSRLSGNTIYFGEGSWLTVV.

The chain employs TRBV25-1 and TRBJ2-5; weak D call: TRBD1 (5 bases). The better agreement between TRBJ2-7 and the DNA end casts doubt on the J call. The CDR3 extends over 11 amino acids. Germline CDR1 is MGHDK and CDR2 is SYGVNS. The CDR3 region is CASQGVYEQYF. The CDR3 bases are TGTGCCAGTCAAGGGGTCTACGAGCAGTACTTC.

CDR3 in DNA: TGTGCCAGCAGTTGGGGACAGGAGACCCACACCGGGGAGCTGTTTTTT. Encoded protein: CASSWGQETHTGELFF. The gene calls are TRBV28 and TRBJ2-2; 8 nucleotides align to TRBD1. With 4 bases clipped from V and 3 bases from J, the junction kept 7 bases outside the gene matches. This CDR3 is 16 amino acids long. Germline V CDR1 and CDR2: MDHEN, SYDVKM.

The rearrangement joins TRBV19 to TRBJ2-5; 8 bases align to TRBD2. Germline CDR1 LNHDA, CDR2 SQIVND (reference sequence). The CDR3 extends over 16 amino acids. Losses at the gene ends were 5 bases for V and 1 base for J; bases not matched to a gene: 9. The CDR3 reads CASSSRAGAIQETQYF. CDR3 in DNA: TGTGCCAGTAGTTCCCGAGCGGGAGCGATCCAAGAGACCCAGTACTTC.

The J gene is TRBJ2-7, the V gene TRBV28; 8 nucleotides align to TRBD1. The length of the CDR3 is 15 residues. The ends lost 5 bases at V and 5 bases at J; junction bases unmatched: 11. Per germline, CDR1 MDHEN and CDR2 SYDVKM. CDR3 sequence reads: CASSRADRGNNEQYF. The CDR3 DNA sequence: TGTGCCAGCAGTCGCGCCGACAGGGGCAACAACGAGCAGTACTTC.

The CDR3 bases are TGCGCCAGCAGCCAACCTAGCGGGAAATCCTACAATGAGCAGTTCTTC. Translating gives CASSQPSGKSYNEQFF. This sequence joins TRBV4-1 and TRBJ2-1; 9 bases line up with TRBD2. This CDR3 is 16 amino acids long. V was clipped by 2 bases and J by 1 base; unmatched bases: 3. Per the germline V gene, CDR1 is MGHRA and CDR2 is YSYEKL.

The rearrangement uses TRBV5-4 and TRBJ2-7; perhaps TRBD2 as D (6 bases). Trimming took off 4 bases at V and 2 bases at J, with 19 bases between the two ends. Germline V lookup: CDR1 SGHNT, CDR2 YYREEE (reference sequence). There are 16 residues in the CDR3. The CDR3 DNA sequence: TGTGCCAGCAGCCTGCCCCGCGGGACTGTTCCCTACGAGCAGTACTTC. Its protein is CASSLPRGTVPYEQYF.

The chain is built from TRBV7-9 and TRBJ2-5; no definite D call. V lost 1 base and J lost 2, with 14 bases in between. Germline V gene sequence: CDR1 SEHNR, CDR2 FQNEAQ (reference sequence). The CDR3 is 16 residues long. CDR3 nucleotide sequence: TGTGCCAGCAGCTTAGGGGTACTTCTGGAGCAAGAGACCCAGTACTTC. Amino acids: CASSLGVLLEQETQYF. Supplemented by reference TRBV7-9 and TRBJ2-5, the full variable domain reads DTGVSQNPRHKITKRGQNVTFRCDPISEHNRLYWYRQTLGQGPEFLTYFQNEAQLEKSRLLSDRFSAERPKGSFSTLEIQRTEQGDSAMYLCASSLGVLLEQETQYFGPGTRLLVL.

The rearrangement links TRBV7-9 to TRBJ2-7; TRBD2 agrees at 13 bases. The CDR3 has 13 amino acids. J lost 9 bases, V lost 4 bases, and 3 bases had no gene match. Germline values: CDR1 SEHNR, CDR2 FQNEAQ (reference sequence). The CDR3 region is CASSSGTSGMQYF. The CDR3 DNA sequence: TGTGCCAGCAGCTCGGGGACTAGCGGGATGCAGTACTTC. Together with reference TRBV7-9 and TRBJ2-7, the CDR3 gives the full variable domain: DTGVSQNPRHKITKRGQNVTFRCDPISEHNRLYWYRQTLGQGPEFLTYFQNEAQLEKSRLLSDRFSAERPKGSFSTLEIQRTEQGDSAMYLCASSSGTSGMQYFGPGTRLTVT.

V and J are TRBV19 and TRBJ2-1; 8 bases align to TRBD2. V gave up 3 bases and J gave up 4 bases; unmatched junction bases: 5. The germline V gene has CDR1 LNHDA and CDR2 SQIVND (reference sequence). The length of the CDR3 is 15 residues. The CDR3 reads CASSISAGGYNEQFF. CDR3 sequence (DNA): TGTGCCAGTAGTATCAGTGCGGGAGGTTACAATGAGCAGTTCTTC.

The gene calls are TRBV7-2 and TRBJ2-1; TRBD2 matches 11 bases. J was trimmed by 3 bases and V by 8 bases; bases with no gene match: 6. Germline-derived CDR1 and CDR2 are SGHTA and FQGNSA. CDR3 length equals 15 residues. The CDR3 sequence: CASGHSGGDYNEQFF. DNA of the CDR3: TGTGCCAGCGGACATAGCGGGGGGGACTACAATGAGCAGTTCTTC.

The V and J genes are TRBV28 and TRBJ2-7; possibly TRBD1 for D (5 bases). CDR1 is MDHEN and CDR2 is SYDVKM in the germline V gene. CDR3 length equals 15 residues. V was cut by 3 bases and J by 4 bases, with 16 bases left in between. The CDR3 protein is CASSFPGFKNYEQYF. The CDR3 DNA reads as TGTGCCAGCAGTTTCCCAGGGTTTAAGAATTACGAGCAGTACTTC. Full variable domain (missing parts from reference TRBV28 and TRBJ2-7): DVKVTQSSRYLVKRTGEKVFLECVQDMDHENMFWYRQDPGLGLRLIYFSYDVKMKEKGDIPEGYSVSREKKERFSLILESASTNQTSMYLCASSFPGFKNYEQYFGPGTRLTVT.

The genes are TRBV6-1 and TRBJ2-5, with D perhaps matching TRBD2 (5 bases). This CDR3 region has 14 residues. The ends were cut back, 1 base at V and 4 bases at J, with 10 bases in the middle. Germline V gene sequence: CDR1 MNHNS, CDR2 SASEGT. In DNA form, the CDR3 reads TGTGCCAGCAGTGAAGGACTAACCGGAGAGACCCAGTACTTC. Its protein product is CASSEGLTGETQYF.

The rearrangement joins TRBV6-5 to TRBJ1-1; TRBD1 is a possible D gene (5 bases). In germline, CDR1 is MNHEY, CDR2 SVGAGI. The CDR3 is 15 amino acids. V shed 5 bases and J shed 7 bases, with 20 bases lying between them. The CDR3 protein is CASSQWGGARGEAFF. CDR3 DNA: TGTGCCAGCAGTCAATGGGGAGGGGCAAGAGGTGAAGCTTTCTTT.

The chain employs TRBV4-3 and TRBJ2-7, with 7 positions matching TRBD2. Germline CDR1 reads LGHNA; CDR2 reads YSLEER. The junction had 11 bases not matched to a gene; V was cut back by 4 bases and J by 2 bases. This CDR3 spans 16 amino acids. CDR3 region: CASSRSTSDKAYEQYF. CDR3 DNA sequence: TGCGCCAGCAGCCGCAGCACTAGCGACAAAGCCTACGAGCAGTACTTC.

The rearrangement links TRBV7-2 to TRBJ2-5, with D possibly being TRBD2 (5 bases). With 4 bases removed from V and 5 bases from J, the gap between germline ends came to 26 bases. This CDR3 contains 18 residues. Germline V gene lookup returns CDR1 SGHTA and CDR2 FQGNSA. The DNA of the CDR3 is TGTGCCAGCAGCTCAAGCCCCGTTATAGCGCTCTCGGGGGAGACCCAGTACTTC. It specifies CASSSSPVIALSGETQYF. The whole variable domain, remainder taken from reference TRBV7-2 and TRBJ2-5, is GAGVSQSPSNKVTEKGKDVELRCDPISGHTALYWYRQSLGQGLEFLIYFQGNSAPDKSGLPSDRFSAERTGGSVSTLTIQRTQQEDSAVYLCASSSSPVIALSGETQYFGPGTRLLVL.

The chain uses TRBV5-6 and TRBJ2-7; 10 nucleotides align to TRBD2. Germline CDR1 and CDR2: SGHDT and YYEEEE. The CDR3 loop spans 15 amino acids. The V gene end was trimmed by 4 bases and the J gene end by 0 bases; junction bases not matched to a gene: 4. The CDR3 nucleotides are TGTGCCAGCAGCCTAGGACTAGCGGCCTCCTACGAGCAGTACTTC. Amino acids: CASSLGLAASYEQYF.

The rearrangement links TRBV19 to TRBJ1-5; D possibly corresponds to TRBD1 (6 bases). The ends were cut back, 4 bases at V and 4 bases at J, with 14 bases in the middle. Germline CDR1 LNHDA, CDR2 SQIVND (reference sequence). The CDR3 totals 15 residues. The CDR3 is CASSKSGTPNQPQHF. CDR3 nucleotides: TGTGCCAGTAGTAAGTCCGGGACACCGAATCAGCCCCAGCATTTT.

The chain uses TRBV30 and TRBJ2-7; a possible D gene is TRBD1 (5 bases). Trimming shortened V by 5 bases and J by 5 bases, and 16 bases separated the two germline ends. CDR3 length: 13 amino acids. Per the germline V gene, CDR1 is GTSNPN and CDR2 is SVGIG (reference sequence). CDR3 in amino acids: CAWGVGVINEQYF. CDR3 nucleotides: TGTGCCTGGGGAGTAGGGGTAATCAACGAGCAGTACTTC. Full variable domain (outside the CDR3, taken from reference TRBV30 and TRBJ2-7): SQTIHQWPATLVQPVGSPLSLECTVEGTSNPNLYWYRQAAGRGLQLLFYSVGIGQISSEVPQNLSASRPQDRQFILSSKKLLLSDSGFYLCAWGVGVINEQYFGPGTRLTVT.